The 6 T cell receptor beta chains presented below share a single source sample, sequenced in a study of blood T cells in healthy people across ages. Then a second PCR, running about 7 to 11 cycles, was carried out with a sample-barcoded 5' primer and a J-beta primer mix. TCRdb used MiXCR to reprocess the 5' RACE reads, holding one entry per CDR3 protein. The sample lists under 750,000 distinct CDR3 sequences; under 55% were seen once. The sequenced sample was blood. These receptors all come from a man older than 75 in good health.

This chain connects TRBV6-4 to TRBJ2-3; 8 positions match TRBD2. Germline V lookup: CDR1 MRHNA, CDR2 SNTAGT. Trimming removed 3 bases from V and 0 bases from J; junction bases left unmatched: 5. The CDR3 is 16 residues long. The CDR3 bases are TGTGCCAGCAGTGATACGGGGGGGCTAAGCACAGATACGCAGTATTTT. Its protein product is CASSDTGGLSTDTQYF.

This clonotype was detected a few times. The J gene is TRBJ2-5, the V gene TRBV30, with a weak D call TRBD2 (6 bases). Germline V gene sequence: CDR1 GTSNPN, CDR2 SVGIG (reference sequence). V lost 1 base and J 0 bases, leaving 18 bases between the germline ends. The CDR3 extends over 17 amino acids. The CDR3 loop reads CAWSGGVADMYQETQYF. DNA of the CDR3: TGTGCCTGGAGTGGAGGAGTAGCGGATATGTACCAAGAGACCCAGTACTTC. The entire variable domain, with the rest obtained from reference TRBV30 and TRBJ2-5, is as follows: SQTIHQWPATLVQPVGSPLSLECTVEGTSNPNLYWYRQAAGRGLQLLFYSVGIGQISSEVPQNLSASRPQDRQFILSSKKLLLSDSGFYLCAWSGGVADMYQETQYFGPGTRLLVL.

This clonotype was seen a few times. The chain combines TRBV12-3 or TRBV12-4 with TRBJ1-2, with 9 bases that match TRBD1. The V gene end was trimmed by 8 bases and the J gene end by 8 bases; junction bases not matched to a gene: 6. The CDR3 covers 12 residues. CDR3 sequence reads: CASGDRVSGYTF. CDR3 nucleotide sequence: TGTGCCAGCGGGGACAGGGTCTCAGGCTACACCTTC.

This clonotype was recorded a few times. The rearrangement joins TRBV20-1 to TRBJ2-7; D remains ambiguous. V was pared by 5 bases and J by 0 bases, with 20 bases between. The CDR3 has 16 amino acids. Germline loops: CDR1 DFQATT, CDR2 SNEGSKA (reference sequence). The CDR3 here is CSAPLSGSASSYEQYF. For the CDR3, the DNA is TGCAGTGCTCCCCTCTCCGGGTCCGCCAGCTCCTACGAGCAGTACTTC.

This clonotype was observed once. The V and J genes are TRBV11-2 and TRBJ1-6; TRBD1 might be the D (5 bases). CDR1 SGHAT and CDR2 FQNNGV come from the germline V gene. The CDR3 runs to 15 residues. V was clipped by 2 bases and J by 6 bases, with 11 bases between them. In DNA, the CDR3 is TGTGCCAGCAGCTTATCGGGGGAGGCTAATTCACCCCTCCACTTT. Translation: CASSLSGEANSPLHF.

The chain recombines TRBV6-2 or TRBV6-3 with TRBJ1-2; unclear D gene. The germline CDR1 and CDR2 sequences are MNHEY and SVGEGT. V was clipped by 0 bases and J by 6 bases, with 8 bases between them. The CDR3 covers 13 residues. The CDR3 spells CASSYSNGDGYTF. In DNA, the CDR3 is TGTGCCAGCAGTTACTCGAACGGGGATGGCTACACCTTC.